This TCR beta chain was sequenced in a study of tumor-infiltrating lymphocytes in primary liver carcinoma. The roughly 19-32 mg bulk tissue piece was not sorted before simultaneous RNA and DNA extraction. The CDR3 contains 16 residues. V lost 1 base, J lost 5 bases, and 20 bases lay in between. Germline CDR1 and CDR2: DFQATT and SNEGSKA (reference sequence). Making TCR beta cDNA involved around 510 ng total RNA and a constant-region primer. ARM-PCR, slightly modified, supplied the TCR beta libraries through three nested multiplex PCR rounds. The first two PCR rounds, approximately 10 cycles each, used TRBV1-TRBV30 forward primers and a C-beta reverse primer. MiXCR, applied by TCRdb to the multiplex PCR reads, yields one record per CDR3 protein. The profile covers 100,000 or so distinct CDR3 sequences, with about 62% appearing a single time and 10% to 15% taken by the ten largest.

The TCR was taken from an older woman with primary liver carcinoma and hepatitis B virus infection. The V and J genes are TRBV20-1 and TRBJ2-5; a possible D gene is TRBD1 (6 bases). The sequenced material came from liver tumor tissue from sampling region 2. Indicated subset: tumor region T2, inferior pole. This chain's CDR3 is CSARALWGETGETQYF. The CDR3 coding sequence is TGCAGTGCTAGAGCCCTTTGGGGAGAAACAGGGGAGACCCAGTACTTC.